The clone carrying this TCR beta chain was counted a few times. The data were obtained in a study of T cells after yellow fever vaccination. The CDR3 is 16 residues long. Germline values: CDR1 SGHTA, CDR2 FQGNSA. Trimming cost V 5 bases and J 0 bases, with 14 bases left between them. The authors made TCR cDNA by 5'RACE template switching, adding a universal primer site and UMIs. TCRdb recomputed calls from the 5' RACE reads with MiXCR, one row per CDR3 protein. The data show some 500,000 distinct CDR3 sequences, with roughly 14% seen just once and more than 12% held by the top ten. The gene calls are TRBV7-2 and TRBJ2-1, with TRBD1 as a possible D gene (6 bases). Here the sequenced sample was PBMCs, taken on the day of the yellow fever booster vaccination. The source is a man under 40 who received the YFV17D yellow fever vaccine. The CDR3 DNA follows: TGTGCCAGCAGCAACAGGGCCTCCCTCTCCTACAATGAGCAGTTCTTC. It is translated as CASSNRASLSYNEQFF.